These 28 T cell receptor beta chains were all obtained from the same sample, sequenced in a study of Ad26.COV2.S vaccination and SARS-CoV-2 variants. Assay used: immunoSEQ multiplex PCR; TCRdb lists only in-frame clones, some missing. The sample records around 350,000 clones, about 90% being singletons. The sequencing used peripheral blood, collected after recovery from COVID-19. These receptors all come from a human donor who had recovered from COVID-19.

The chain has TRBV12-3 or TRBV12-4 and TRBJ2-2, with D possibly TRBD2 on 5 matching bases. The CDR3 sequence is 12 residues long. Between the trimmed V and J ends, which lost 7 bases and 4 bases, there was a span of 7 bases. The CDR3: CASMRATGELFF. The CDR3 nucleotides are TGTGCCAGCATGAGGGCCACCGGGGAGCTGTTTTTT.

The chain combines TRBV29-1 with TRBJ2-7; no clear D. Trimming left V 5 bases short and J 2 bases short, with 7 bases between. From germline, CDR1 is SQVTM and CDR2 ANQGSEA. CDR3 length equals 11 residues. As DNA, the CDR3 is TGCAGCGTTTGGCAGCCCTACGAGCAGTACTTC. This gives the protein CSVWQPYEQYF.

The chain joins TRBV7-9 to TRBJ1-1; D unclear. The length of the CDR3 is 14 residues. Between the trimmed V and J ends, which lost 7 bases and 4 bases, there was a span of 16 bases. The germline CDR1 and CDR2 sequences are SEHNR and FQNEAQ (reference sequence). This CDR3 reads CASTEGEVSTEAFF. The CDR3 region has the DNA TGTGCCAGCACCGAGGGCGAGGTCAGCACTGAAGCTTTCTTT.

This rearrangement joins TRBV25-1 to TRBJ1-2, with D maybe TRBD1 (5 bases). Trimming removed 1 base at V and 8 bases at J, with 11 bases between. The CDR3 is 13 amino acids. Germline CDR1 reads MGHDK; CDR2 reads SYGVNS. CDR3: CASSESGGSGYTF. Written as DNA, the CDR3 is TGTGCCAGCAGTGAATCGGGGGGGTCCGGCTACACCTTC.

The chain couples TRBV9 to TRBJ1-6; a possible D gene is TRBD1 (6 bases). CDR3 length: 13 residues. Germline values: CDR1 SGDLS, CDR2 YYNGEE. With 3 bases removed from V and 13 bases from J, the gap between germline ends came to 14 bases. Written as DNA, the CDR3 is TGTGCCAGCAGCGCCCAAACAGGGCCTCCCCTCCACTTT. Its translation is CASSAQTGPPLHF. The whole variable domain, filled in from reference TRBV9 and TRBJ1-6, reads DSGVTQTPKHLITATGQRVTLRCSPRSGDLSVYWYQQSLDQGLQFLIQYYNGEERAKGNILERFSAQQFPDLHSELNLSSLELGDSALYFCASSAQTGPPLHFGNGTRLTVT.

This clone was detected once. The genes are TRBV5-1 and TRBJ1-2; no definite D call. CDR3 length equals 14 residues. V was trimmed by 0 bases and J by 8 bases, leaving 14 bases between them. Germline CDR1 and CDR2: SGHRS and YFSETQ. The CDR3 DNA reads TGCGCCAGCAGCTTGGAGGCAGCCGTCGGGGGCTACACCTTC. This encodes CASSLEAAVGGYTF. Complete variable domain (other parts from reference TRBV5-1 and TRBJ1-2): KAGVTQTPRYLIKTRGQQVTLSCSPISGHRSVSWYQQTPGQGLQFLFEYFSETQRNKGNFPGRFSGRQFSNSRSEMNVSTLELGDSALYLCASSLEAAVGGYTFGSGTRLTVV.

This clone was seen once. The chain recombines TRBV5-1 with TRBJ2-3; 7 nucleotides line up with TRBD1. The CDR3 has 17 amino acids. Germline CDR1 and CDR2: SGHRS and YFSETQ. V trimming: 0 bases; J trimming: 0 bases; junction bases outside the gene matches: 7. The CDR3, as DNA: TGCGCCAGCAGCTTGGCCACAACAGGGGATAGCACAGATACGCAGTATTTT. It codes for CASSLATTGDSTDTQYF.

The rearrangement links TRBV19 to TRBJ1-1, with a tentative D call TRBD1 (5 bases). This CDR3 region has 13 residues. CDR1 is LNHDA, CDR2 SQIVND, per germline (reference sequence). Trimming shortened V by 7 bases and J by 6 bases, and 15 bases separated the two germline ends. In DNA form, the CDR3 reads TGTGCCAGTAACACAAGGGGATTTGCTGAAGCTTTCTTT. Its translation: CASNTRGFAEAFF. Using reference TRBV19 and TRBJ1-1 for the parts outside the CDR3, the full variable domain is DGGITQSPKYLFRKEGQNVTLSCEQNLNHDAMYWYRQDPGQGLRLIYYSQIVNDFQKGDIAEGYSVSREKKESFPLTVTSAQKNPTAFYLCASNTRGFAEAFFGQGTRLTVV.

The chain employs TRBV18 and TRBJ1-2; D gene uncertain. The V gene lost 2 bases and the J gene lost 1 base, with 11 bases spanning the gap. The CDR3 is 15 amino acids. Per germline, CDR1 KGHSH and CDR2 LQKENI. DNA for the CDR3: TGTGCCAGCTCACCAAAGACTGCGGATAACTATGGCTACACCTTC. Its protein product is CASSPKTADNYGYTF.

The chain links TRBV7-6 to TRBJ1-1; D unclear. Germline lookup yields CDR1 SGHVS and CDR2 FNYEAQ. CDR3 length: 12 residues. V was cut by 5 bases and J by 7 bases, with 11 bases left in between. As DNA, the CDR3 is TGTGCCAGCAGCCCCCCCGGGAGTGAAGCTTTCTTT. This sequence encodes CASSPPGSEAFF.

The V gene is TRBV7-9, the J gene TRBJ2-7, with 9 positions matching TRBD1. Germline V gives CDR1 SEHNR, CDR2 FQNEAQ (reference sequence). This CDR3 has 15 residues. Unmatched junction bases numbered 3, after V lost 3 bases and J lost 0 bases. The CDR3, as DNA: TGTGCCAGCAGCTTTGGACAGGGGATCTCCTACGAGCAGTACTTC. Translating it yields CASSFGQGISYEQYF.

The chain joins TRBV19 to TRBJ1-2, with unresolved D. Germline V gene data show CDR1 as LNHDA and CDR2 as SQIVND (reference sequence). The CDR3 spans 15 residues. V was clipped by 6 bases and J by 2 bases, with 16 bases between them. CDR3 nucleotides: TGTGCCAGTAGCCCGACACCCACACGAAACTATGGCTACACCTTC. Amino acid sequence: CASSPTPTRNYGYTF.

The chain carries TRBV3-1 (or the pseudogene TRBV3-2) and TRBJ1-3; 7 positions match TRBD1. This CDR3 spans 19 amino acids. Germline V CDR1 and CDR2: LGHDT, YNNKEL (reference sequence). V lost 0 bases to trimming and J lost 5 bases; unmatched junction nucleotides: 16. Here the CDR3 reads CASSQERGQTGPGRNTIYF. In DNA, the CDR3 is TGTGCCAGCAGCCAAGAGAGGGGGCAAACAGGCCCCGGGAGAAACACCATATATTTT.

V and J are TRBV10-3 and TRBJ2-1; TRBD2 might be the D (6 bases). Germline V gene data show CDR1 as ENHRY and CDR2 as SYGVKD. Deletions cut 3 bases from V and 0 bases from J, with 15 bases between. The CDR3 length is 17 residues. The DNA of the CDR3 is TGTGCCATCAGTGAACCAAGAACCGGGAGCTCCTACAATGAGCAGTTCTTC. This sequence encodes CAISEPRTGSSYNEQFF.

The J gene is TRBJ2-7, the V gene TRBV7-6; 7 bases agree with TRBD1. Germline trimming cut 6 bases from V and 3 bases from J; bases unmatched to any gene: 11. CDR1 is SGHVS and CDR2 is FNYEAQ in the germline V gene. The CDR3 loop spans 15 amino acids. The CDR3 region is CASSLRGGADYEQYF. CDR3 nucleotide sequence: TGTGCCAGCAGTTTAAGAGGGGGCGCAGACTACGAGCAGTACTTC.

This clone has only one observation. The chain is built from TRBV7-9 and TRBJ2-1; 12 bases are a match to TRBD2. The V and J ends lost 5 bases and 8 bases, in that order; junction bases with no gene match: 7. This CDR3 spans 15 amino acids. CDR1 is SEHNR, CDR2 FQNEAQ, per germline (reference sequence). DNA for the CDR3: TGTGCCAGCAGCCAAATTCGACTAGCGGGGGATGAGCAGTTCTTC. Protein: CASSQIRLAGDEQFF.

The rearrangement links TRBV5-6 to TRBJ1-1, with unresolved D. Germline lookup yields CDR1 SGHDT and CDR2 YYEEEE. The CDR3 is 14 amino acids. V was shortened by 3 bases and J by 4 bases, with 13 bases between the two germline ends. For the CDR3, the DNA is TGTGCCAGCAGCTCGGGCCTCTACACCACTGAAGCTTTCTTT. Protein sequence: CASSSGLYTTEAFF.

V usage is TRBV10-3 and J usage is TRBJ2-7, with D possibly TRBD2 on 6 matching bases. Per germline, CDR1 ENHRY and CDR2 SYGVKD. This CDR3 region has 15 residues. With 3 bases removed from V and 0 bases from J, the gap between germline ends came to 12 bases. The CDR3 region is CAISEGDFSSYEQYF. The DNA of the CDR3 is TGTGCCATCAGTGAAGGGGACTTCTCCTCCTACGAGCAGTACTTC.

This chain joins TRBV2 and TRBJ1-1; D remains ambiguous. CDR1 SNHLY and CDR2 FYNNEI come from the germline V gene. Trimming took 11 bases from V and 3 from J, leaving 16 bases between them. The CDR3 consists of 13 residues. CDR3 sequence reads: CACRSPWDTEAFF. The CDR3 DNA follows: TGTGCCTGTAGGTCACCTTGGGACACTGAAGCTTTCTTT. Based on the CDR3 plus reference TRBV2 and TRBJ1-1, the full variable domain is EPEVTQTPSHQVTQMGQEVILRCVPISNHLYFYWYRQILGQKVEFLVSFYNNEISEKSEIFDDQFSVERPDGSNFTLKIRSTKLEDSAMYFCACRSPWDTEAFFGQGTRLTVV.

The CDR3 coding sequence is TGTGCCAGCAGCTTGGTGGGGAGGGCCGGGGAGCTGTTTTTT. It translates to CASSLVGRAGELFF. This chain joins TRBV5-6 and TRBJ2-2; 7 bases agree with TRBD2. The CDR3 extends over 14 amino acids. In germline, CDR1 is SGHDT, CDR2 YYEEEE. Trimming removed 0 bases from V and 6 bases from J; junction bases left unmatched: 2.

This sequence joins TRBV6-5 and TRBJ2-7; D is uncertain. CDR3 length: 14 amino acids. Germline CDR1 is MNHEY and CDR2 is SVGAGI. V was clipped by 1 base and J by 3 bases, with 10 bases between them. The CDR3, as DNA: TGTGCCAGCAGTTACTTCGGACGGAACTACGAGCAGTACTTC. Residues: CASSYFGRNYEQYF.

The rearrangement uses TRBV7-9 and TRBJ2-2, with D perhaps being TRBD1 or TRBD2 (5 bases each). Looked up from germline, CDR1 is SEHNR and CDR2 is FQNEAQ (reference sequence). Trimming shortened V by 2 bases and J by 5 bases, and 9 bases separated the two germline ends. This CDR3 has 14 amino acids. The CDR3: CASSLLWGTGELFF. For the CDR3, the DNA is TGTGCCAGCAGCTTATTATGGGGGACCGGGGAGCTGTTTTTT.

This chain joins TRBV4-1 and TRBJ1-2, with D possibly matching TRBD1 (6 bases). V dropped 0 bases and J dropped 1 base, with 18 bases sitting between them. CDR3 length: 18 residues. The germline V gene has CDR1 MGHRA and CDR2 YSYEKL. The CDR3 DNA is TGCGCCAGCAGCCAAGACTTCTCCGGGACACTTATTAACTATGGCTACACCTTC. Encoded protein: CASSQDFSGTLINYGYTF.

The chain joins TRBV6-2 or TRBV6-3 to TRBJ2-7; the D gene is possibly TRBD2 (5 bases). The V end was cut by 5 bases, the J end by 4 bases, with 21 bases between. Germline V gene lookup returns CDR1 MNHEY and CDR2 SVGEGT. The CDR3 totals 16 residues. CDR3 DNA: TGTGCCAGCAGTCAACTGATTCCGGGGAGCAAGTACGAGCAGTACTTC. It encodes CASSQLIPGSKYEQYF.

The J gene is TRBJ2-3, the V gene TRBV6-4, with D perhaps assigned TRBD1 or TRBD2 (6 bases each). This CDR3 region has 14 residues. CDR1 and CDR2 (germline): MRHNA, SNTAGT. V was cut by 4 bases and J by 5 bases, with 13 bases left in between. CDR3 nucleotide sequence: TGTGCCAGCAGTGGAAAGGGGGGAGGAGATACGCAGTATTTT. Translating gives CASSGKGGGDTQYF.

This chain connects TRBV27 to TRBJ1-1; D not certain. The CDR3 extends over 14 amino acids. V lost 2 bases, J lost 4 bases, and 11 bases lay in between. The germline CDR1 and CDR2 sequences are MNHEY and SMNVEV (reference sequence). DNA of the CDR3: TGTGCCAGCAGTTTAATTGGTCAGACCACTGAAGCTTTCTTT. Protein sequence: CASSLIGQTTEAFF.

The chain links TRBV20-1 to TRBJ1-2; D unresolved. This CDR3 is 11 amino acids long. Trimming took off 6 bases at V and 8 bases at J, with 13 bases between the two ends. Germline assignment: CDR1 DFQATT and CDR2 SNEGSKA (reference sequence). CDR3: CSARTTWGYTF. CDR3 in DNA: TGCAGTGCCCGCACCACGTGGGGCTACACCTTC.

The chain couples TRBV27 to TRBJ1-2; D is unresolved. V was pared by 5 bases and J by 8 bases, with 21 bases between. Germline CDR1 reads MNHEY; CDR2 reads SMNVEV (reference sequence). The CDR3 covers 15 residues. The CDR3: CASSAVRQSQRGYTF. CDR3 DNA: TGTGCCAGCAGTGCCGTGAGGCAGTCGCAGAGGGGCTACACCTTC.